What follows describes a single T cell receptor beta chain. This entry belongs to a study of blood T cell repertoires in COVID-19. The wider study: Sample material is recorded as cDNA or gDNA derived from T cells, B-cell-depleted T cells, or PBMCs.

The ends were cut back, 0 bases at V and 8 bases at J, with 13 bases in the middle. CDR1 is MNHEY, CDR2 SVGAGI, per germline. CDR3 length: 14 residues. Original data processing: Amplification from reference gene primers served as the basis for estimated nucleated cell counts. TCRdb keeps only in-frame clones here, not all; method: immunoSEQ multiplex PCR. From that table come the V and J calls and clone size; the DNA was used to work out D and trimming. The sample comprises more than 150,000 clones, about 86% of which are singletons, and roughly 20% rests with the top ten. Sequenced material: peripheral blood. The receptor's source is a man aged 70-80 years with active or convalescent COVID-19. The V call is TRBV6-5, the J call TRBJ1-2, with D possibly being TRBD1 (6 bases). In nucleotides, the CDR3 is TGTGCCAGCAGTTACTCGGGGGGGCGTTGGGGCTACACCTTC. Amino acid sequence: CASSYSGGRWGYTF.